A selection of T cell receptor beta chains follows, all from one sample in a study of T cell responses to AZD1222 COVID-19 vaccine. The repertoire was sequenced with immunoSEQ multiplex PCR; TCRdb's copy has only in-frame clones and lacks some. The data show approximately 150,000 clones, with around 87% seen just once and 2.6% held by the top ten. The input for sequencing was peripheral blood, taken on day 0 of AZD1222 vaccination. All receptors come from an adult in good health. CDR3s include the opening cysteine and the closing phenylalanine or tryptophan.

J,V,CDR3
TRBJ2-1,TRBV6-6,CASSYSRLAGNEQFF
TRBJ1-1,TRBV30,CAWSLGGPEAFF
TRBJ1-5,TRBV19,CASTPRGGQPQHF
TRBJ1-2,TRBV14,CASSQERTGGGGYTF
TRBJ1-1,TRBV27,CASALGLGSTEAFF
TRBJ2-3,TRBV6-1,CASSDRTDTQYF
TRBJ2-7,TRBV5-1,CASSLTGTSFDEQYF
TRBJ1-5,TRBV5-1,CASSSGQGGQPQHF
TRBJ1-5,TRBV28,CASSPPASDNQPQHF
TRBJ2-7,TRBV4-1,CASSQESSGRVYEQYF
TRBJ1-1,TRBV27,CASSLSAGDYIMGAFF
TRBJ2-1,TRBV6-6,CASISRTSGSDEQFF
TRBJ2-5,TRBV3-1/TRBV3-2,CASSQDEGDREETQYF
TRBJ1-1,TRBV9,CASSAQTGAPNEAFF
TRBJ2-7,TRBV18,CASSPDGEQYF
TRBJ2-7,TRBV5-1,CASSLAKDRGTYEQYF
TRBJ2-7,TRBV5-1,CASRRQYEQYF
TRBJ2-5,TRBV2,CASGRDRVETQYF
TRBJ1-1,TRBV6-5,CASSQGKLNTEAFF
TRBJ2-3,TRBV6-5,CASTSASGSPDTQYF
TRBJ2-5,TRBV30,CAWSYAGVETQYF
TRBJ1-5,TRBV30,CAWSAAGRDSNQPQHF
TRBJ1-4,TRBV5-6,CASSFRDGVEKLFF
TRBJ1-1,TRBV27,CASSLGGREAFF
TRBJ2-5,TRBV9,CASSVGGLAGVRETQYF
TRBJ2-7,TRBV19,CASSWGTSDYEQYF
TRBJ2-3,TRBV6-5,CASSYAYVPSADTQYF
TRBJ1-1,TRBV4-1,CASSQVGGRTEAFF
TRBJ1-3,TRBV9,CASSIGPGNTIYF
TRBJ2-7,TRBV7-3,CASSQAGTSPYEQYF
TRBJ2-7,TRBV30,CAWRASGRSSYEQYF
TRBJ2-7,TRBV5-1,CASSLSVTDSYEQYF
TRBJ1-6,TRBV5-1,CASSLGATGGFNSPLHF
TRBJ1-2,TRBV24-1,CATSDLNRNYGYTF
TRBJ1-4,TRBV5-6,CASSLDEKLFF
TRBJ2-1,TRBV11-2,CASSLAGGLAHYNEQFF
TRBJ1-2,TRBV6-4,CASSVRPTGGANYGYTF
TRBJ2-2,TRBV2,CASRWTSGDTGELFF
TRBJ1-5,TRBV4-1,CASSPVKGGGQGYQPQHF
TRBJ1-4,TRBV2,CASSDRVPNEKLFF
TRBJ2-2,TRBV11-2,CASSPGLAGELFF
TRBJ1-5,TRBV28,CASSLRTGNSNQPQHF
TRBJ2-1,TRBV7-3,CASSSYGPRGRSYNEQFF
TRBJ1-1,TRBV6-2/TRBV6-3,CASSRRTGEEAFF
TRBJ1-1,TRBV9,CASSVGRLNTEAFF
TRBJ2-1,TRBV5-1,CASSPGWGDHNEQFF
TRBJ2-7,TRBV2,CASSRDRVEQYF
TRBJ2-7,TRBV11-2,CASSPQGSQTQYF
TRBJ1-3,TRBV6-2/TRBV6-3,CASSLDRPPNTIYF
TRBJ1-2,TRBV5-5,CASSPAGRGYTF
TRBJ1-6,TRBV7-2,CASSLEGEIGAPLHF
TRBJ1-2,TRBV30,CAWSVMRGSGYTF
TRBJ2-2,TRBV3-1/TRBV3-2,CASSQPGTGAPGELFF
TRBJ1-3,TRBV3-1/TRBV3-2,CASSQEGAGNTIYF
TRBJ1-5,TRBV6-5,CAGQPDSYNQPQHF